The present entry profiles one T cell receptor beta chain with its context. Antigen unknown. This sample was taken from a study of cytomegalovirus exposure and HLA in healthy donors. Study-level findings and limits: Most observed TCR sequences were rare, whereas some public TCRs were detected in many donors. Across all donors, roughly uniform sequencing depth was an assumption of the presence/absence analyses.

The PCR made use of 60 Vbeta and 13 Jbeta primers. TCRdb's copy holds only in-frame clones and misses some; the assay was immunoSEQ multiplex PCR. Of 110,000 to 150,000 clones listed, around 70% were seen once; the top ten hold approximately 2.3%. CDR3 length: 15 residues. Germline V gives CDR1 SGHTA, CDR2 FQGTGA. V gave up 4 bases and J gave up 0 bases, with 10 bases separating them. The clonotype originates from a woman in her fifties or sixties in good health and CMV-seropositive. The chain carries TRBV7-3 and TRBJ2-1; a weak D match, TRBD2 (6 bases). Input material: PBMCs. CDR3 region: CASSSGLYSYNEQFF. In DNA form, the CDR3 reads TGTGCCAGCAGCTCGGGACTCTACTCCTACAATGAGCAGTTCTTC.